One sample yielded the 21 T cell receptor beta chains listed below, sequenced in a study of cytomegalovirus exposure and HLA in healthy donors. The primer mix had 60 Vbeta and 13 Jbeta primers. Measured with immunoSEQ multiplex PCR; TCRdb has only the in-frame clones, and not every one. The sample shows over 150,000 clones, 60% to 85% of them seen only once. Sequencing input: PBMCs. These TCRs come from a woman between 40 and 50 years old in good health and CMV-seronegative.

In its sample, this clone was seen a few times. The rearrangement joins TRBV10-3 to TRBJ1-5, with TRBD1 matching over 7 bases. There are 13 residues in the CDR3. Per germline, CDR1 ENHRY and CDR2 SYGVKD. With V trimmed by 4 bases and J by 4 bases, 1 base remained unmatched. The DNA for the CDR3 is TGTGCCATCAGTGGGGACAGTAATCAGCCCCAGCATTTT. Its protein is CAISGDSNQPQHF.

The V gene is TRBV6-1, the J gene TRBJ2-2; 11 bases match TRBD2. The CDR3 runs to 15 residues. J was trimmed by 3 bases and V by 8 bases; bases with no gene match: 5. The germline V gene has CDR1 MNHNS and CDR2 SASEGT. As DNA, the CDR3 is TGTGCCAGCCTAGCGGGGGGCCTGGACACCGGGGAGCTGTTTTTT. It codes for CASLAGGLDTGELFF.

The gene calls are TRBV7-9 and TRBJ2-2; weak D call: TRBD1 (6 bases). The germline V gene encodes CDR1 SEHNR and CDR2 FQNEAQ (reference sequence). The CDR3 consists of 18 residues. V was cut by 7 bases and J by 4 bases, with 25 bases left in between. In DNA, the CDR3 is TGTGCCAGCAACGCACTGGGGGCAGTACAAGACCCCACCGGGGAGCTGTTTTTT. Protein sequence: CASNALGAVQDPTGELFF.

V and J are TRBV4-2 and TRBJ1-4; 7 nucleotides agree with TRBD1. This CDR3 has 18 residues. Germline V gene data show CDR1 as LGHNA and CDR2 as YNFKEQ. V lost 1 base, J lost 0 bases, and 8 bases stayed unmatched. The CDR3 nucleotides read TGTGCCAGCAGCCAAGGATTTGGGGACAGCGCAACTAATGAAAAACTGTTTTTT. Its translation: CASSQGFGDSATNEKLFF.

The sample holds a few counts of this clone. CDR3 nucleotide sequence: TGTGCCAGTACCCCCCTGACAGCTACCAATCGACCCCAGCATTTT. This translates into CASTPLTATNRPQHF. The chain is built from TRBV19 and TRBJ1-5; D might be TRBD1 (5 bases). This CDR3 spans 15 amino acids. Germline-derived CDR1 and CDR2 are LNHDA and SQIVND (reference sequence). V gave up 7 bases and J gave up 10 bases, with 23 bases separating them.

V usage is TRBV5-1 and J usage is TRBJ2-1, with unresolved D. The CDR3 has 15 amino acids. The V end was cut by 1 base, the J end by 4 bases, with 12 bases between. Looked up from germline, CDR1 is SGHRS and CDR2 is YFSETQ. The CDR3 coding sequence is TGCGCCAGCAGCTTGCTTAGCTCGGATTACAATGAGCAGTTCTTC. It codes for CASSLLSSDYNEQFF.

This CDR3 reads CASSEGAEEETQYF. CDR3 DNA sequence: TGCGCCAGCAGCGAGGGAGCGGAGGAGGAGACCCAGTACTTC. The chain has TRBV5-1 and TRBJ2-5; tentatively, D is TRBD2 (5 bases). V was pared by 4 bases and J by 5 bases, with 15 bases between. Germline CDR1 is SGHRS and CDR2 is YFSETQ. The CDR3 is made up of 14 amino acids.

This chain uses TRBV10-3 with TRBJ2-7, with D unclear. The V end lost 3 bases, the J end lost 2 bases, and 8 bases lay between the germline ends. CDR1 and CDR2 from the germline V gene are ENHRY and SYGVKD. This CDR3 has 13 residues. CDR3: CAISESGPYEQYF. CDR3 DNA sequence: TGTGCCATCAGTGAATCCGGTCCCTACGAGCAGTACTTC.

This clone was seen a single time. This rearrangement joins TRBV7-2 to TRBJ2-1, with 12 bases matching TRBD2. The CDR3 contains 15 residues. Germline V gene sequence: CDR1 SGHTA, CDR2 FQGNSA. With V trimmed by 1 base and J by 7 bases, 2 bases remained unmatched. CDR3 amino acids: CASSLETSGGNEQFF. The CDR3 DNA reads TGTGCCAGCAGCTTAGAGACTAGCGGGGGAAATGAGCAGTTCTTC. The full variable domain, rest sourced from reference TRBV7-2 and TRBJ2-1, is GAGVSQSPSNKVTEKGKDVELRCDPISGHTALYWYRQSLGQGLEFLIYFQGNSAPDKSGLPSDRFSAERTGGSVSTLTIQRTQQEDSAVYLCASSLETSGGNEQFFGPGTRLTVL.

The CDR3 DNA is TGTGCCAGCAGATTGCAGGGGGAAGAGACCCAGTACTTC. This codes for CASRLQGEETQYF. The chain has TRBV28 and TRBJ2-5; 7 bases match TRBD1. CDR1 and CDR2 (germline): MDHEN, SYDVKM. CDR3 length equals 13 residues. Trimming at V came to 6 bases and at J to 3 bases, leaving 4 bases not matched to a gene.

The chain has TRBV11-3 and TRBJ1-1; D is possibly TRBD1 (5 bases). CDR1 is SGHNT, CDR2 YENEEA, per germline. This CDR3 comprises 15 residues. Trimming removed 5 bases at V and 6 bases at J, with 19 bases between. CDR3 loop: CASSERDSSAAEAFF. The DNA for the CDR3 is TGTGCCAGCAGCGAACGGGACTCATCAGCCGCTGAAGCTTTCTTT.

As DNA, the CDR3 is TGTGCCAGCAGTGGAGGGTCTACGGTCTATGGCTACACCTTC. Amino acids: CASSGGSTVYGYTF. V and J are TRBV6-5 and TRBJ1-2; D not certain. CDR1 and CDR2 (germline): MNHEY, SVGAGI. Trimming left V 5 bases short and J 4 bases short, with 14 bases between. The CDR3 runs to 14 residues.

The rearrangement links TRBV27 to TRBJ2-7, with TRBD1 identical over 9 bases. Trimming cost V 6 bases and J 6 bases; bases outside gene matches: 12. Per germline, CDR1 MNHEY and CDR2 SMNVEV (reference sequence). This CDR3 contains 15 residues. The CDR3, as DNA: TGTGCCAGCAGCCCTCGCCGGGACAGGGCTCCCGAGCAGTACTTC. This translates into CASSPRRDRAPEQYF.

In its sample, this clone was seen once. This sequence joins TRBV4-2 and TRBJ2-5, with 10 bases aligning to TRBD2. Per germline, CDR1 LGHNA and CDR2 YNFKEQ. The ends lost 4 bases at V and 5 bases at J; junction bases unmatched: 16. This CDR3 is 18 amino acids long. CDR3 in DNA: TGTGCCAGCAGCCCGAGTATAGCGAGCGGGGGGGCTGGGGAGACCCAGTACTTC. It specifies CASSPSIASGGAGETQYF.

V usage is TRBV6-5 and J usage is TRBJ2-5; possible D gene TRBD1, 6 bases. The CDR3 runs 13 residues. Trimming pared 7 bases from V and 3 bases from J, leaving 12 bases between. The germline gives CDR1 MNHEY, CDR2 SVGAGI. The CDR3 DNA is TGTGCCAGCACACAGGGCTCTGAAGAGACCCAGTACTTC. Amino acid sequence: CASTQGSEETQYF.

J is TRBJ2-7 and V is TRBV30; 7 positions match TRBD2. The CDR3 has 17 amino acids. Germline CDR1 and CDR2: GTSNPN and SVGIG (reference sequence). The trim removed 1 base at V and 3 bases at J, leaving 15 bases unmatched. The CDR3 DNA follows: TGTGCCTGGAGTGGGGGGGGTAGGGGAAAGGCTTACTACGAGCAGTACTTC. Translated: CAWSGGGRGKAYYEQYF.

The V call is TRBV19, the J call TRBJ1-3; no clear D. Germline CDR1 is LNHDA and CDR2 is SQIVND (reference sequence). This CDR3 region has 13 residues. V lost 6 bases to trimming and J lost 1 base, with 7 bases between them. The CDR3 coding sequence is TGTGCCAGTAGCCACGGGTCTGGAAACACCATATATTTT. Its protein is CASSHGSGNTIYF.

This sequence joins TRBV5-1 and TRBJ1-2; TRBD1 might be the D (5 bases). The V end lost 0 bases, the J end lost 0 bases, and 15 bases lay between the germline ends. CDR3 length: 17 amino acids. Per the germline V gene, CDR1 is SGHRS and CDR2 is YFSETQ. The CDR3 nucleotides read TGCGCCAGCAGCTTGGAAGCAAATTTGGGGCCTAACTATGGCTACACCTTC. The encoded protein is CASSLEANLGPNYGYTF.

The chain is built from TRBV6-5 and TRBJ2-7; D is possibly TRBD2 (5 bases). The V end was cut by 1 base, the J end by 3 bases, with 10 bases between. Germline V gives CDR1 MNHEY, CDR2 SVGAGI. This CDR3 region has 14 residues. This CDR3 is CASSYFGGLYEQYF. Written as DNA, the CDR3 is TGTGCCAGCAGTTACTTTGGCGGACTCTACGAGCAGTACTTC.

The rearrangement joins TRBV6-1 to TRBJ1-2; tentatively, D is TRBD1 (5 bases). With 1 base removed from V and 6 bases from J, the gap between germline ends came to 9 bases. CDR1 and CDR2 (germline): MNHNS, SASEGT. This CDR3 is built from 13 residues. CDR3 region: CASSEVDRNGYTF. Written as DNA, the CDR3 is TGTGCCAGCAGTGAAGTCGACAGAAATGGCTACACCTTC.

The CDR3 sequence: CASSEAGTGYEQYF. CDR3 in DNA: TGTGCCAGCAGTGAAGCCGGGACAGGTTACGAGCAGTACTTC. The chain combines TRBV6-1 with TRBJ2-7, with 8 bases identical to TRBD1. The CDR3 sequence is 14 residues long. The germline V gene encodes CDR1 MNHNS and CDR2 SASEGT. The V and J ends lost 0 bases and 4 bases, in that order; junction bases with no gene match: 2.